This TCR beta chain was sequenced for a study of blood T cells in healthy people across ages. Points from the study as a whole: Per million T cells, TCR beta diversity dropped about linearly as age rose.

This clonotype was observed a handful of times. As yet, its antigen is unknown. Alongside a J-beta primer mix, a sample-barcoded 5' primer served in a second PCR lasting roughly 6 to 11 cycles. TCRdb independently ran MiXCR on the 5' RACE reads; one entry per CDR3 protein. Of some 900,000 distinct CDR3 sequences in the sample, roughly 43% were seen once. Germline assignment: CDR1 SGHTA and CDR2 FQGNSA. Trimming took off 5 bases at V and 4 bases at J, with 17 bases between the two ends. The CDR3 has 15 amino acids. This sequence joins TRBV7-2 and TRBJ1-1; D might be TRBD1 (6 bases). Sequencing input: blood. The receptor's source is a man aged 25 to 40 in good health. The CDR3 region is CASSLLRGASTEAFF. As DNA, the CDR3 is TGTGCCAGCAGCCTCCTAAGGGGGGCTTCCACTGAAGCTTTCTTT.